This TCR beta chain originates from a study of Ad26.COV2.S vaccination and SARS-CoV-2 variants. Repertoires were generated with immunoSEQ multiplex PCR, while TCRdb's copy carries only in-frame clones and drops some. The table has some 390,000 clones, about 88% seen once. Study-level findings and limits: Spike-specific TCR breadth ran higher among vaccine recipients than placebo recipients.

Concerning this clone: Its target is not known.

The CDR3 covers 16 residues. CDR1 and CDR2 (germline): LGHNA, YSLEER. With 1 base removed from V and 2 bases from J, the gap between germline ends came to 14 bases. Treatment: over 15 received Ad26.COV2.S at low or high dose, single or two shots; several received placebo; per-sample allocation not given. The investigators took samples on day 63 after the first vaccine or placebo injection. The rearrangement uses TRBV4-3 and TRBJ1-1; the D gene is possibly TRBD1 (6 bases). Here the sequenced sample was peripheral blood, taken in a trial of Ad26.COV2.S vaccine versus placebo. This sequence was found in a person aged 18-60 years who received the Ad26.COV2.S COVID-19 vaccine or a placebo. CDR3 sequence: CASSQVTYRDNTEAFF. Here the CDR3 DNA reads TGCGCCAGCAGCCAAGTAACATACAGGGATAACACTGAAGCTTTCTTT.